The 4 T cell receptor beta chains presented below share a single source sample, sequenced in a study of high-grade serous ovarian cancer treatment subgroups. Method: immunoSEQ multiplex PCR; TCRdb's copy keeps in-frame clones and lacks some. The sample has about 28,000 clones; about 86% are singletons. Tumor tissue was taken before any definitive surgery or chemotherapy was given. The specimen was tumor tissue. The receptors here all came from a human donor with high-grade serous ovarian cancer.

This chain joins TRBV4-1 and TRBJ1-5; D not certain. CDR1 is MGHRA and CDR2 is YSYEKL in the germline V gene. The CDR3 contains 17 residues. Trimming removed 1 base at V and 4 bases at J, with 17 bases between. Written as DNA, the CDR3 is TGCGCCAGCAGCCAAGGCGGCGGACCCATGCGGAATCAGCCCCAGCATTTT. Its protein product is CASSQGGGPMRNQPQHF.

V gene TRBV5-1 combines with J gene TRBJ1-1; the D is unclear. The germline CDR1 and CDR2 sequences are SGHRS and YFSETQ. The CDR3 consists of 14 residues. With 3 bases removed from V and 1 base from J, the gap between germline ends came to 10 bases. CDR3 sequence: CASSSAQPNTEAFF. The CDR3 DNA reads TGCGCCAGCAGCTCGGCCCAGCCGAACACTGAAGCTTTCTTT. Supplemented by reference TRBV5-1 and TRBJ1-1, the full variable domain reads KAGVTQTPRYLIKTRGQQVTLSCSPISGHRSVSWYQQTPGQGLQFLFEYFSETQRNKGNFPGRFSGRQFSNSRSEMNVSTLELGDSALYLCASSSAQPNTEAFFGQGTRLTVV.

The chain combines TRBV28 with TRBJ1-5; weak D call: TRBD1 (6 bases). In germline, CDR1 is MDHEN, CDR2 SYDVKM. The V end was cut by 5 bases, the J end by 7 bases, with 15 bases between. This CDR3 is built from 14 residues. The CDR3 sequence: CASSRPGDGQPQHF. The DNA of the CDR3 is TGTGCCAGCAGTAGACCAGGGGACGGACAGCCCCAGCATTTT.

The rearrangement uses TRBV2 and TRBJ1-5; D unclear. The CDR3 consists of 13 residues. Per the germline V gene, CDR1 is SNHLY and CDR2 is FYNNEI. V was shortened by 4 bases and J by 5 bases, with 9 bases between the two germline ends. CDR3 nucleotide sequence: TGTGCCAGCAGTGTAGAAGTTGATCAGCCCCAGCATTTT. This gives the protein CASSVEVDQPQHF.